A single sample is the source of the 11 T cell receptor beta chains below, sequenced in a study of blood T cell repertoires in COVID-19. Sequenced by immunoSEQ multiplex PCR; TCRdb stores in-frame clones only, minus some. The sample shows approximately 300,000 clones, approximately 83% of them seen only once. Sample: peripheral blood. The receptors derive from a person aged 65 to 79 with COVID-19, enrolled during active disease.

This clone was picked up one time. This rearrangement joins TRBV5-4 to TRBJ2-5; a possible D gene is TRBD2 (6 bases). This CDR3 has 15 amino acids. CDR1 is SGHNT, CDR2 YYREEE, per germline (reference sequence). With 6 bases removed from V and 2 bases from J, the gap between germline ends came to 17 bases. The CDR3 region is CASTRRGVGQETQYF. The CDR3 DNA reads as TGTGCCAGCACCAGGAGGGGAGTAGGGCAAGAGACCCAGTACTTC.

This chain connects TRBV7-6 to TRBJ2-5, with 12 bases fitting TRBD2. The CDR3 consists of 16 residues. With V trimmed by 3 bases and J by 5 bases, 7 bases remained unmatched. Germline values: CDR1 SGHVS, CDR2 FNYEAQ. In nucleotides, the CDR3 is TGTGCCAGCAGCTTGACTAGCGGGAGTAGGCGGGAGACCCAGTACTTC. This encodes CASSLTSGSRRETQYF.

This chain uses TRBV4-1 with TRBJ2-3; D perhaps matches TRBD2 (6 bases). Germline V CDR1 and CDR2: MGHRA, YSYEKL. Deletions cut 0 bases from V and 4 bases from J, with 11 bases between. The CDR3 length is 15 residues. CDR3 sequence: CASSQEKLAADTQYF. The CDR3 DNA sequence: TGCGCCAGCAGCCAAGAGAAACTAGCAGCAGATACGCAGTATTTT.

The count of this clone is one. The chain links TRBV5-1 to TRBJ1-6; TRBD1 matches 8 bases. The CDR3 length is 15 residues. Germline V gene data show CDR1 as SGHRS and CDR2 as YFSETQ. V lost 0 bases and J lost 10; bases outside the gene matches: 6. The CDR3 reads CASSLETGVPSPLHF. CDR3 coding DNA: TGCGCCAGCAGCTTGGAGACAGGGGTGCCATCACCCCTCCACTTT. Complete variable domain (other parts from reference TRBV5-1 and TRBJ1-6): KAGVTQTPRYLIKTRGQQVTLSCSPISGHRSVSWYQQTPGQGLQFLFEYFSETQRNKGNFPGRFSGRQFSNSRSEMNVSTLELGDSALYLCASSLETGVPSPLHFGNGTRLTVT.

This chain uses TRBV5-1 with TRBJ1-2, with 10 positions matching TRBD1. The V gene's germline CDR1 is SGHRS and CDR2 YFSETQ. Germline trimming cut 3 bases from V and 9 bases from J; bases unmatched to any gene: 11. The CDR3 contains 15 residues. The CDR3 DNA sequence: TGCGCCAGCAGCTCCTCCCCGGGACAGGGGACGAGCTACACCTTC. Residues: CASSSSPGQGTSYTF.

The chain links TRBV18 to TRBJ2-1; 9 bases line up with TRBD1. The germline V gene encodes CDR1 KGHSH and CDR2 LQKENI. The CDR3 consists of 15 residues. With V trimmed by 2 bases and J by 4 bases, 3 bases remained unmatched. This CDR3 is CASSPRDRVYNEQFF. As DNA, the CDR3 is TGTGCCAGCTCACCAAGGGACAGGGTATACAATGAGCAGTTCTTC.

In DNA, the CDR3 is TGTGCCAGCAGTTTCTTAGCGGGAGGGCTCACAGATACGCAGTATTTT. This codes for CASSFLAGGLTDTQYF. This chain connects TRBV27 to TRBJ2-3; 11 nucleotides agree with TRBD2. Germline trimming cut 3 bases from V and 2 bases from J; bases unmatched to any gene: 4. Germline values: CDR1 MNHEY, CDR2 SMNVEV (reference sequence). The CDR3 length is 16 residues.

This clone was counted between two and nine times. The chain couples TRBV15 to TRBJ2-7; 8 bases are a match to TRBD2. The ends lost 3 bases at V and 2 bases at J; junction bases unmatched: 3. Germline values: CDR1 LNHNV, CDR2 YYDKDF (reference sequence). The CDR3 is 14 residues long. The CDR3 here is CATSSRGGPYEQYF. In nucleotides, the CDR3 is TGTGCCACCAGCAGCCGCGGGGGGCCCTACGAGCAGTACTTC.

This sequence joins TRBV2 and TRBJ2-2; D call uncertain. The germline CDR1 and CDR2 sequences are SNHLY and FYNNEI. The CDR3 is 15 amino acids. V lost 5 bases and J 0 bases, leaving 10 bases between the germline ends. CDR3 in amino acids: CASSKLSSNTGELFF. The DNA for the CDR3 is TGTGCCAGCAGTAAATTATCCTCGAACACCGGGGAGCTGTTTTTT.

The chain joins TRBV7-9 to TRBJ2-3; 9 bases map to TRBD2. This CDR3 has 15 residues. The J segment lost 0 bases and the V segment lost 5 bases, leaving 3 bases of the junction unmatched. CDR1 SEHNR and CDR2 FQNEAQ come from the germline V gene (reference sequence). The CDR3 here is CASSTLAGSTDTQYF. DNA of the CDR3: TGTGCCAGCAGCACCCTAGCGGGGAGCACAGATACGCAGTATTTT.

The J gene is TRBJ2-7, the V gene TRBV14, with TRBD2 matching 8 bases. Germline CDR1 is SGHDN and CDR2 is FVKESK. The CDR3 extends over 16 amino acids. V lost 0 bases and J lost 2; bases outside the gene matches: 6. DNA of the CDR3: TGTGCCAGCAGCCAAGATTTGGGACTAGATGCCTACGAGCAGTACTTC. Translating it yields CASSQDLGLDAYEQYF.